Listed here are 3 T cell receptor beta chains from one sample, sequenced in a study of T-cell memory formation after mild COVID-19. TCRdb reprocessed the 5' RACE reads with MiXCR, giving one entry per CDR3 protein. Altogether over 450,000 distinct CDR3 sequences are present, roughly 20% being singletons, with the ten largest covering around 13%. Material: PBMCs or a T cell subset sorted from them (not recorded which). The receptors here all came from an adult woman who had mild COVID-19 (a few samples of this study predate the infection). Cell type and time point are not known.

This clonotype was observed a few times. This chain joins TRBV11-3 and TRBJ2-1, with a weak D call TRBD2 (6 bases). This CDR3 is built from 17 residues. The V gene lost 3 bases and the J gene lost 4 bases, with 19 bases spanning the gap. CDR1 is SGHNT, CDR2 YENEEA, per germline. CDR3 coding DNA: TGTGCCAGCAGCTTCCGTGTTTTTGGGACTTCGTACAATGAGCAGTTCTTC. Translation: CASSFRVFGTSYNEQFF.

The sample holds many counts of this clonotype. The chain combines TRBV7-9 with TRBJ2-7; 11 positions match TRBD2. V trimming: 0 bases; J trimming: 6 bases; junction bases outside the gene matches: 7. The germline V gene encodes CDR1 SEHNR and CDR2 FQNEAQ (reference sequence). The CDR3 length is 16 residues. CDR3 DNA sequence: TGTGCCAGCAGCTTAGCACTAGCGGGAGTATTTTCCGAGCAGTACTTC. Translation gives CASSLALAGVFSEQYF.

The gene calls are TRBV5-4 and TRBJ1-6, with a weak D call TRBD1 (5 bases). This CDR3 is built from 15 residues. V was cut by 4 bases and J by 4 bases, with 12 bases left in between. Germline CDR1 is SGHNT and CDR2 is YYREEE (reference sequence). The CDR3 coding sequence is TGTGCCAGCAGCGTGGACCCAGGGTATAATTCACCCCTCCACTTT. This gives the protein CASSVDPGYNSPLHF.